This T cell receptor beta chain emerged from a study of T cell responses to AZD1222 COVID-19 vaccine. Study-level points and caveats: Only a handful of AZD1222 recipients, five to seven in all, had baseline seropositivity. Spike-specific TCR depth and breadth grew after two AZD1222 doses. CD4 TCRs associated with vaccination spanned spike, dominating at 160-218 and 743-854. Females outnumbered males among donors, who were mostly white British; clonal diversity was possibly underestimated.

Clones were read by immunoSEQ multiplex PCR, and TCRdb kept only the in-frame ones, dropping some. This table holds over 150,000 clones, 85% to 95% found once. Trimming shortened V by 10 bases and J by 4 bases, and 16 bases separated the two germline ends. The CDR3 sequence is 13 residues long. The V gene's germline CDR1 is LGHDT and CDR2 YNNKEL (reference sequence). This clone has a single count. Its antigen is not known. The genes are TRBV3-1 (or the pseudogene TRBV3-2) and TRBJ2-5; D not certain. Specimen: peripheral blood, collected 28 days after the second dose of the MenACWY control vaccine. This sequence was found in an adult who received the MenACWY meningococcal vaccine as a control. As DNA, the CDR3 is TGTGCCATCTCGATCGCCACTCGAGAGACCCAGTACTTC. It codes for CAISIATRETQYF.